Presented here are 4 T cell receptor beta chains from one specimen sequenced in a study of response to subunit inactivated influenza vaccine. MiXCR, run by TCRdb on the RT-PCR reads, gives a single entry per CDR3 protein. This sample has roughly 540,000 distinct CDR3 sequences, with roughly 25% found just once. This same sample was also taken into another study, of T cells expressing NK-cell markers. That publication notes: Synthesis of TCR beta cDNA relied on 5'RACE template switching carrying UMIs.

The sequencing here drew on CD4+ T cells sorted from PBMCs, taken 11 to 12 days after vaccination. The receptors were gathered from a man in his fifties or sixties who received an inactivated influenza vaccine.

This clonotype was seen more than once but under ten times. The J gene is TRBJ2-5, the V gene TRBV24-1, with TRBD1 matching 7 bases. Germline lookup yields CDR1 KGHDR and CDR2 SFDVKD. The length of the CDR3 is 14 residues. V was pared by 2 bases and J by 2 bases, with 1 base of the junction left unmatched. DNA for the CDR3: TGTGCCACCAGTGATTCAGGGGGTCAAGAGACCCAGTACTTC. Protein: CATSDSGGQETQYF.

This CDR3 reads CASSLRPGTQHYNEQFF. The CDR3 nucleotides are TGTGCCAGCAGCCTCCGACCCGGGACTCAGCACTACAATGAGCAGTTCTTC. This chain uses TRBV7-2 with TRBJ2-1; D is perhaps TRBD2 (6 bases). Germline V CDR1 and CDR2: SGHTA, FQGNSA. V lost 5 bases to trimming and J lost 3 bases, with 20 bases between them. The CDR3 covers 17 residues.

The gene calls are TRBV12-3 or TRBV12-4 and TRBJ2-7; D is possibly TRBD1 (5 bases). The CDR3 consists of 14 residues. Trimming shortened V by 5 bases and J by 6 bases, and 17 bases separated the two germline ends. The CDR3 sequence is CASSPSGSRLEQYF. CDR3 DNA sequence: TGTGCCAGCAGTCCATCAGGGTCGCGTCTCGAGCAGTACTTC.

This rearrangement joins TRBV7-9 to TRBJ2-4, with 9 bases lining up with TRBD1. The CDR3 contains 14 residues. Looked up from germline, CDR1 is SEHNR and CDR2 is FQNEAQ (reference sequence). After removal of 5 bases from V and 12 bases from J, the junction contained 11 bases not matched to a gene. DNA of the CDR3: TGTGCCAGCAGCGAAGATTCCGGGACAGGGCCTCAGTACTTC. It specifies CASSEDSGTGPQYF. Drawing the rest from reference TRBV7-9 and TRBJ2-4, the complete variable domain is DTGVSQNPRHKITKRGQNVTFRCDPISEHNRLYWYRQTLGQGPEFLTYFQNEAQLEKSRLLSDRFSAERPKGSFSTLEIQRTEQGDSAMYLCASSEDSGTGPQYFGAGTRLSVL.